These 15 T cell receptor beta chains were all obtained from the same sample, sequenced in a study of control samples from healthy donors and cancer patients. This table comes from immunoSEQ multiplex PCR, and its TCRdb copy is limited to in-frame clones, with some not included. This table holds about 130,000 clones, over 75% found once. Sequencing was done on a sample of blood. The receptor source for this set is a man aged 40-55 years in good health.

The CDR3 spells CASTREKSLSNTIYF. As DNA, the CDR3 is TGTGCCAGCACTAGGGAGAAGAGTCTCTCCAACACCATATATTTT. The gene calls are TRBV9 and TRBJ1-3; D is unresolved. CDR1 SGDLS and CDR2 YYNGEE come from the germline V gene. The ends were cut back, 6 bases at V and 7 bases at J, with 20 bases in the middle. This CDR3 is 15 amino acids long. Full variable domain (outside the CDR3, taken from reference TRBV9 and TRBJ1-3): DSGVTQTPKHLITATGQRVTLRCSPRSGDLSVYWYQQSLDQGLQFLIQYYNGEERAKGNILERFSAQQFPDLHSELNLSSLELGDSALYFCASTREKSLSNTIYFGEGSWLTVV.

The chain recombines TRBV5-4 with TRBJ2-1, with 7 bases aligning to TRBD1. Losses at the gene ends were 0 bases for V and 6 bases for J; bases not matched to a gene: 9. There are 16 residues in the CDR3. Germline values: CDR1 SGHNT, CDR2 YYREEE (reference sequence). The CDR3 nucleotides read TGTGCCAGCAGCTTGGGGGTAGGACAGGTGGCCAATGAGCAGTTCTTC. Protein product: CASSLGVGQVANEQFF.

This clone was picked up one time. The chain recombines TRBV6-5 with TRBJ1-6; 7 bases are shared with TRBD1. This CDR3 contains 12 residues. Germline loops: CDR1 MNHEY, CDR2 SVGAGI. Germline trimming cut 6 bases from V and 13 bases from J; bases unmatched to any gene: 6. In DNA form, the CDR3 reads TGTGCCAGCAGGAGACAGGGTTGGCCCCTCCACTTT. Its protein product is CASRRQGWPLHF.

The chain joins TRBV7-8 to TRBJ2-2; 8 bases align to TRBD1. V lost 1 base, J lost 6 bases, and 4 bases stayed unmatched. The CDR3 consists of 15 residues. The V gene's germline CDR1 is SGHVS and CDR2 FQNEAQ. CDR3 bases: TGTGCCAGCAGCTTAGTTCAGGGGGCCTCCGGGGAGCTGTTTTTT. Amino acids: CASSLVQGASGELFF.

CDR3 coding DNA: TGTGCCAGCTCACCAACGGGACTAGCCGCTTTAGCCTACGAGCAGTACTTC. Protein product: CASSPTGLAALAYEQYF. The chain combines TRBV18 with TRBJ2-7; 9 bases match TRBD2. From germline, CDR1 is KGHSH and CDR2 LQKENI. Trimming removed 2 bases from V and 2 bases from J; junction bases left unmatched: 10. The CDR3 contains 17 residues.

The chain employs TRBV7-9 and TRBJ1-3; 8 bases fit TRBD1. Losses at the gene ends were 5 bases for V and 3 bases for J; bases not matched to a gene: 9. Germline assignment: CDR1 SEHNR and CDR2 FQNEAQ (reference sequence). The CDR3 contains 16 residues. This chain's CDR3 is CASSTLLGQGGNTIYF. The CDR3 DNA reads TGTGCCAGCAGCACACTCCTAGGACAGGGTGGAAACACCATATATTTT.

This clone has only one observation. J is TRBJ1-1 and V is TRBV11-2; D remains ambiguous. This CDR3 has 13 residues. Germline V gives CDR1 SGHAT, CDR2 FQNNGV. Trimming shortened V by 2 bases and J by 7 bases, and 11 bases separated the two germline ends. The DNA of the CDR3 is TGTGCCAGCAGCTTATACCTGGCGCTTGAAGCTTTCTTT. Its translation is CASSLYLALEAFF.

The gene calls are TRBV5-1 and TRBJ2-5, with TRBD2 as a possible D gene (5 bases). This CDR3 is 13 amino acids long. CDR1 and CDR2 (germline): SGHRS, YFSETQ. V shed 2 bases and J shed 2 bases, with 7 bases lying between them. The chain's CDR3 is CASSFPGQETQYF. The CDR3 bases are TGCGCCAGCAGCTTCCCGGGGCAAGAGACCCAGTACTTC.

The chain links TRBV13 to TRBJ2-3; D remains ambiguous. Trimming pared 4 bases from V and 2 bases from J, leaving 4 bases between. Germline lookup yields CDR1 PRHDT and CDR2 FYEKMQ (reference sequence). The CDR3 has 12 amino acids. The CDR3 DNA is TGTGCCAGCAGCTATGACACAGATACGCAGTATTTT. Translated: CASSYDTDTQYF.

The chain links TRBV6-1 to TRBJ1-2, with D perhaps TRBD1 (5 bases). Germline loops: CDR1 MNHNS, CDR2 SASEGT. Between the trimmed V and J ends, which lost 1 base and 1 base, there was a span of 10 bases. The CDR3 is 15 residues long. The CDR3 DNA sequence: TGTGCCAGCAGTGAAGAGGGACGCTATAACTATGGCTACACCTTC. It encodes CASSEEGRYNYGYTF.

V and J are TRBV5-1 and TRBJ2-3; 9 positions match TRBD1. Looked up from germline, CDR1 is SGHRS and CDR2 is YFSETQ. The ends lost 4 bases at V and 5 bases at J; junction bases unmatched: 8. The CDR3 runs to 15 residues. CDR3 sequence reads: CASSLTGTGIDTQYF. The CDR3 DNA is TGCGCCAGCAGCCTAACCGGGACAGGGATAGATACGCAGTATTTT.

V usage is TRBV4-1 and J usage is TRBJ2-3; 15 nucleotides line up with TRBD2. This CDR3 comprises 15 residues. Germline V gives CDR1 MGHRA, CDR2 YSYEKL. V lost 5 bases and J lost 5; bases outside the gene matches: 2. In nucleotides, the CDR3 is TGCGCCAGCAGCAGGACTAGCGGGGGGGGAGATACGCAGTATTTT. Protein: CASSRTSGGGDTQYF.

This chain uses TRBV19 with TRBJ1-4; D remains unclear. V was pared by 10 bases and J by 4 bases, with 13 bases between. The germline V gene has CDR1 LNHDA and CDR2 SQIVND (reference sequence). The CDR3 runs 13 residues. CDR3 region: CATLARSNEKLFF. The DNA of the CDR3 is TGTGCCACCTTGGCAAGAAGTAATGAAAAACTGTTTTTT.

This clone has just one count. The chain uses TRBV18 and TRBJ1-5, with TRBD1 as a possible D gene (5 bases). Germline CDR1 KGHSH, CDR2 LQKENI. The CDR3 is 16 amino acids. Trimming removed 4 bases from V and 2 bases from J, with 15 bases in between. The CDR3 sequence is CASSRVWGDGNQPQHF. The CDR3 bases are TGTGCCAGCTCACGGGTTTGGGGGGACGGCAATCAGCCCCAGCATTTT.

This clone has a single count. The rearrangement links TRBV7-8 to TRBJ1-5; 7 nucleotides match TRBD1. The CDR3 totals 14 residues. V lost 2 bases to trimming and J lost 3 bases; unmatched junction nucleotides: 1. The germline CDR1 and CDR2 sequences are SGHVS and FQNEAQ. CDR3 amino acids: CASSLQGVNQPQHF. The CDR3 DNA follows: TGTGCCAGCAGCTTACAGGGGGTCAATCAGCCCCAGCATTTT. Using reference TRBV7-8 and TRBJ1-5 for the parts outside the CDR3, the full variable domain is GAGVSQSPRYKVAKRGQDVALRCDPISGHVSLFWYQQALGQGPEFLTYFQNEAQLDKSGLPSDRFFAERPEGSVSTLKIQRTQQEDSAVYLCASSLQGVNQPQHFGDGTRLSIL.